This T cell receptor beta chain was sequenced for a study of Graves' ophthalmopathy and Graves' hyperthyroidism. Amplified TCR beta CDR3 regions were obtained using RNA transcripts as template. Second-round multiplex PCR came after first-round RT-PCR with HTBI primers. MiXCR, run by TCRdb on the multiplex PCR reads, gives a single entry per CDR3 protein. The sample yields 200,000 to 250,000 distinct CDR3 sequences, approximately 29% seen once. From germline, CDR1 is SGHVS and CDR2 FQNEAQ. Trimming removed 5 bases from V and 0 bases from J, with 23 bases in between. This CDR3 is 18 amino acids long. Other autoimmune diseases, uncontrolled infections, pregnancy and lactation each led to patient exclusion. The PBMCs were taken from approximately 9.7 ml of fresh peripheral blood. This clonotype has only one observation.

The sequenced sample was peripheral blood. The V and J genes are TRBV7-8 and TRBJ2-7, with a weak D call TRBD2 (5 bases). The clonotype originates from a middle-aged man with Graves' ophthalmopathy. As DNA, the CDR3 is TGTGCCAGCAGCCTTTACCCTTTAATTAGCGTCTCCTCCTACGAGCAGTACTTC. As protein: CASSLYPLISVSSYEQYF.